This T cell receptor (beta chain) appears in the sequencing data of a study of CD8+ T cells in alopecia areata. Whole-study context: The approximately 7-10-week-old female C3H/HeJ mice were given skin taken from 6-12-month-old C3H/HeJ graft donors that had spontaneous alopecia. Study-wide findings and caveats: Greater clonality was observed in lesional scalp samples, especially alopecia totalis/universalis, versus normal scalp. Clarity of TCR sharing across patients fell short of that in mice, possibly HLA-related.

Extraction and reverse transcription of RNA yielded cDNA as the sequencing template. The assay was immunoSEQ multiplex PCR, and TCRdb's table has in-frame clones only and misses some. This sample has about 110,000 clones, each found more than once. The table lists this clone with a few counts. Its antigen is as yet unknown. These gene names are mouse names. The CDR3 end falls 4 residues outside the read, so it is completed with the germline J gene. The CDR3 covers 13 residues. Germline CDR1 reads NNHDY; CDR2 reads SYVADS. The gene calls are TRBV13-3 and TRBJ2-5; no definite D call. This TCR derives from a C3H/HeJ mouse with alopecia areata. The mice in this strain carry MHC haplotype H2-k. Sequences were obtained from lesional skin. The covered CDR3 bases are TGTGCCAGCAGTGATGCGCAGATAGAC. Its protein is CASSDAQID. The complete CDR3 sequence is CASSDAQIDTQYF.